This T cell receptor (beta chain) was sequenced during a study of cytomegalovirus exposure and HLA in healthy donors. Study at large: Within the Caucasian-associated ancestry cluster were roughly 82% of the approximately 400 genotyped donors.

Unmatched junction bases numbered 14, after V lost 6 bases and J lost 10 bases. Germline V lookup: CDR1 MNHEY, CDR2 SVGAGI. This CDR3 is 15 amino acids long. This PCR relied on a set of 60 Vbeta primers and 13 Jbeta primers. The method was immunoSEQ multiplex PCR; TCRdb's version includes in-frame clones alone and lacks a portion of them. This table holds 160,000 or so clones, approximately 78% found once. Of note for this clone: Its specificity is unknown.

General study findings and limits: What was likely a sequencing artifact was a cluster of highly shared sequence variants.

The receptor's source is a middle-aged woman in good health and CMV-seronegative. This chain joins TRBV6-5 and TRBJ2-1; 8 bases are shared with TRBD2. The sample was PBMCs. This CDR3 reads CASRPGTGGQYEQFF. CDR3 nucleotide sequence: TGTGCCAGCAGACCCGGCACGGGGGGGCAATACGAGCAGTTCTTC.